This T cell receptor beta chain was profiled in a study of CD8 T cells in ankylosing spondylitis. Findings and limits, study-wide: Some of the motif variants had earlier been found in reactive arthritis patients' fluid and blood. There was reportedly significant enrichment of clones that were disease-linked in matched ankylosing spondylitis synovial fluid. Disease-linked clones, CD8+, were relatively rare in peripheral blood. What seemed typical of ankylosing spondylitis blood was a TCR beta motif built from eight highly homologous variants.

CDR3 length: 12 amino acids. V gave up 6 bases and J gave up 8 bases, with 11 bases separating them. Germline V CDR1 and CDR2: MNHEY, SVGAGI. Of note for this clonotype: No antigen is known for it.

Making the TCR beta libraries involved quantitative 5'-RACE with molecular barcodes. TCRdb itself ran the 5' RACE reads through MiXCR, one entry per CDR3 protein. The data show 700,000 or so distinct CDR3 sequences, with around 17% seen just once and 15% to 20% held by the top ten. The chain uses TRBV6-5 and TRBJ1-5; D is uncertain. Source material: blood, either unsorted or a sorted T cell fraction (not recorded which). The receptor was derived from a male donor with ankylosing spondylitis. The CDR3 nucleotides read TGTGCCAGCAGACGCGGCCAGGAGCCCCAGCATTTT. It codes for CASRRGQEPQHF.